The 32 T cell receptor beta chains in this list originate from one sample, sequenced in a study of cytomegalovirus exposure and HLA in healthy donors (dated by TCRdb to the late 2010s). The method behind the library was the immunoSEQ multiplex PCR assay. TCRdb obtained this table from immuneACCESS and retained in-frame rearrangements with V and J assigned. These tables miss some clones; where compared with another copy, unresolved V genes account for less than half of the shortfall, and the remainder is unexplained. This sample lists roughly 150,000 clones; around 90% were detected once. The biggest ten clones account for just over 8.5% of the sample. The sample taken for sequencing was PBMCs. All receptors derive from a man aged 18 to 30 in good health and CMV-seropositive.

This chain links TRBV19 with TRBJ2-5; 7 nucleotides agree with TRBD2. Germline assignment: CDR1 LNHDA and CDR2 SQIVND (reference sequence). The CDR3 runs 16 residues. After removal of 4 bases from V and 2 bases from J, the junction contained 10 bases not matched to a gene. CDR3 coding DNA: TGTGCCAGTAGTACCCCCCAAAGAGCGGGGCAAGAGACCCAGTACTTC. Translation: CASSTPQRAGQETQYF.

CDR3 in amino acids: CASSLPQGSSYNEQFF. The CDR3 nucleotides read TGCGCCAGCAGCTTACCCCAGGGTAGCTCCTACAATGAGCAGTTCTTC. The chain recombines TRBV5-1 with TRBJ2-1, with a tentative D call TRBD1 (5 bases). Germline CDR1 reads SGHRS; CDR2 reads YFSETQ. The CDR3 covers 16 residues. Trimming took 2 bases from V and 0 from J, leaving 12 bases between them.

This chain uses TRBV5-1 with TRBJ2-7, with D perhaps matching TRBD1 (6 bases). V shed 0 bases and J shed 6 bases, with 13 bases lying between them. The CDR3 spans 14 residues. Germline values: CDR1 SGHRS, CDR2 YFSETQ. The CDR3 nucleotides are TGCGCCAGCAGCTTGGAGGGGACAAGGGGCGAGCAGTACTTC. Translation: CASSLEGTRGEQYF.

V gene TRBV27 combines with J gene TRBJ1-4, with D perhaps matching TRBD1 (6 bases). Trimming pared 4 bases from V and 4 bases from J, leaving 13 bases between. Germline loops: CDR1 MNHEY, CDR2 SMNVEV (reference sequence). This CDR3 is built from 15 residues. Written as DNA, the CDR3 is TGTGCCAGCAGTTATCGGGGGGACAATAATGAAAAACTGTTTTTT. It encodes CASSYRGDNNEKLFF.

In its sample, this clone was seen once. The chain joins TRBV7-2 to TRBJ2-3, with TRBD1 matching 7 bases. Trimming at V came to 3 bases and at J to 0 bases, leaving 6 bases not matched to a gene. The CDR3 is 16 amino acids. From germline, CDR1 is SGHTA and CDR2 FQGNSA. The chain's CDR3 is CASSFRTGRSTDTQYF. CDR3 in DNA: TGTGCCAGCAGCTTCCGGACAGGCCGAAGCACAGATACGCAGTATTTT.

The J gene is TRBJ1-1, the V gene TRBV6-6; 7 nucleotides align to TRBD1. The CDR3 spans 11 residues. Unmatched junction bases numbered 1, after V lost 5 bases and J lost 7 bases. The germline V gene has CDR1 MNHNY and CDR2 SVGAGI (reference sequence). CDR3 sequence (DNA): TGTGCCAGCAGTACAGGGGATGAAGCTTTCTTT. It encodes CASSTGDEAFF.

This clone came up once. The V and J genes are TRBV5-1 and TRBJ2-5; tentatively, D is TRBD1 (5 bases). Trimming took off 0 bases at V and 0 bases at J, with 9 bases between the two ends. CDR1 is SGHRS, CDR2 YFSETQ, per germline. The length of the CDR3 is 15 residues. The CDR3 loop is CASSLDTGYQETQYF. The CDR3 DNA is TGCGCCAGCAGCTTGGACACAGGTTACCAAGAGACCCAGTACTTC.

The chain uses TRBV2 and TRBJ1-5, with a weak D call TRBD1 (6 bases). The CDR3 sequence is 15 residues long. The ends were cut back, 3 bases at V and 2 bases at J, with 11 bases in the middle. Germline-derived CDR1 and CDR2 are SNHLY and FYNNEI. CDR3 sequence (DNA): TGTGCCAGCAGTGATGACGCAGGGGGCAATCAGCCCCAGCATTTT. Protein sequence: CASSDDAGGNQPQHF.

The CDR3 DNA sequence: TGTGCCAGCAGTGATCGAGTCAGGGCTTCGGGTCAGCCCCAGCATTTT. It is translated as CASSDRVRASGQPQHF. V and J are TRBV2 and TRBJ1-5; the D gene is possibly TRBD1 (5 bases). The CDR3 has 16 amino acids. Trimming shortened V by 3 bases and J by 6 bases, and 18 bases separated the two germline ends. CDR1 SNHLY and CDR2 FYNNEI come from the germline V gene.

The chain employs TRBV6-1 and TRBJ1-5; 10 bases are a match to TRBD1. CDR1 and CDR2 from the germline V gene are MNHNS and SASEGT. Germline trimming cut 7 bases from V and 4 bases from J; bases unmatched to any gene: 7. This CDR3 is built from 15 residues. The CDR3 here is CASTHADRGNQPQHF. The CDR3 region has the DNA TGTGCCAGCACCCATGCGGACAGGGGGAATCAGCCCCAGCATTTT.

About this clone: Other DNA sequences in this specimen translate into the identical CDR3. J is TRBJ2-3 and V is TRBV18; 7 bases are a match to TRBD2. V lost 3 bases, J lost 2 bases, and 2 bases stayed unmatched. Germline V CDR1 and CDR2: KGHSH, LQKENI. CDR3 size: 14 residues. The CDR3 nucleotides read TGTGCCAGCTCACCCCGGGGGGACACAGATACGCAGTATTTT. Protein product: CASSPRGDTDTQYF.

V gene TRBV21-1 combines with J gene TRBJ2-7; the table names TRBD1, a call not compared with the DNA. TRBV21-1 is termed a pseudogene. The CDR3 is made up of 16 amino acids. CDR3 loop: CASSKALRTGSYEQYF. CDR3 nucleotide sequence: TGTGCCAGCAGCAAAGCGCTTCGGACAGGGTCCTACGAGCAGTACTTC.

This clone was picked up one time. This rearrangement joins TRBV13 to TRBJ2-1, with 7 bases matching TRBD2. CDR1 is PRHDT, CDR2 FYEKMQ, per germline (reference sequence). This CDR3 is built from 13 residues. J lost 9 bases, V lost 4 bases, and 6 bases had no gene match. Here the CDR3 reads CASSSYASGEQFF. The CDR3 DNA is TGTGCCAGCAGCTCCTATGCTAGCGGTGAGCAGTTCTTC.

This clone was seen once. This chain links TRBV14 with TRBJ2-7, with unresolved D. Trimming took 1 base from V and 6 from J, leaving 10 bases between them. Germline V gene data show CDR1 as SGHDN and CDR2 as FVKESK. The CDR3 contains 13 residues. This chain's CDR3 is CASSQVPFGEQYF. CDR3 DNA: TGTGCCAGCAGCCAAGTCCCTTTCGGCGAGCAGTACTTC.

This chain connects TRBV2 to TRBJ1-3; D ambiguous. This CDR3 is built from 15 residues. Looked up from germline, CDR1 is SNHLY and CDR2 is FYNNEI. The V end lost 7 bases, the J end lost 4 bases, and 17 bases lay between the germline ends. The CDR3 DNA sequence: TGTGCCAGCAAGGAGGCCGGGTCGTGGGGAAACACCATATATTTT. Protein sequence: CASKEAGSWGNTIYF.

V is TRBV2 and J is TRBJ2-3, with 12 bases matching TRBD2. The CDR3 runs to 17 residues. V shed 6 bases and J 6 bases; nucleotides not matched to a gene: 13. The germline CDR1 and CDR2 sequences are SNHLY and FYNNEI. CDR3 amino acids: CASRGLWTSGVLDTQYF. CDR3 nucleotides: TGTGCCAGCAGGGGGCTGTGGACTAGCGGGGTGCTGGATACGCAGTATTTT. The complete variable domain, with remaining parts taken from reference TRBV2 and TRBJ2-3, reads EPEVTQTPSHQVTQMGQEVILRCVPISNHLYFYWYRQILGQKVEFLVSFYNNEISEKSEIFDDQFSVERPDGSNFTLKIRSTKLEDSAMYFCASRGLWTSGVLDTQYFGPGTRLTVL.

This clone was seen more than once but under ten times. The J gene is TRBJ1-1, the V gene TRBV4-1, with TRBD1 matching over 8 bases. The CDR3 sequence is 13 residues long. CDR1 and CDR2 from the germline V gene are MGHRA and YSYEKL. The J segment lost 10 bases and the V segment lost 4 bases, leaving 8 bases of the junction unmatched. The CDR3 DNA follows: TGCGCCAGCAGCCCAACAGGGGGTAGGGGAGCTTTCTTT. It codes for CASSPTGGRGAFF.

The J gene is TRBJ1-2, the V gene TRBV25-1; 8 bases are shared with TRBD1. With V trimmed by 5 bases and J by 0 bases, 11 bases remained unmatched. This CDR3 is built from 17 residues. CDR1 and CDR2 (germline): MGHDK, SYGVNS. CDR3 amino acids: CASSSYWTGSSNYGYTF. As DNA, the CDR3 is TGTGCCAGCAGTTCCTACTGGACAGGGTCGTCTAACTATGGCTACACCTTC.

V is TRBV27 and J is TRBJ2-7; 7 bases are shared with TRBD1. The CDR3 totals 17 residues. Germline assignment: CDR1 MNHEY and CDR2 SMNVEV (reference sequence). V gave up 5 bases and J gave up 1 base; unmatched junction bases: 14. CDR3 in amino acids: CASSPTQTGFLSYEQYF. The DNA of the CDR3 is TGTGCCAGCAGTCCCACTCAGACAGGGTTCCTTTCCTACGAGCAGTACTTC.

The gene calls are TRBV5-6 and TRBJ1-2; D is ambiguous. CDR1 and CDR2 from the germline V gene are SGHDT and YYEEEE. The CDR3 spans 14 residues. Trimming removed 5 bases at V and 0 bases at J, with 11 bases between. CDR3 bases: TGTGCCAGCAGGGGGAGTTCAACTAACTATGGCTACACCTTC. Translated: CASRGSSTNYGYTF.

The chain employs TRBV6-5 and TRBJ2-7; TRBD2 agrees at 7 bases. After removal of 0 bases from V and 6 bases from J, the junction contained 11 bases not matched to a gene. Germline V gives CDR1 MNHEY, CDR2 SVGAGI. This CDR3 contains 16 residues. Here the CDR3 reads CASSYSAGNREGEQYF. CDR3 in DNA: TGTGCCAGCAGTTACTCCGCAGGCAATAGGGAGGGCGAGCAGTACTTC.

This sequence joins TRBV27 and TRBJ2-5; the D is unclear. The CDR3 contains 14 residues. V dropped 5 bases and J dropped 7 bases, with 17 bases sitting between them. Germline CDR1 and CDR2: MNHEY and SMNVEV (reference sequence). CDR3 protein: CASSPGVGFGTQYF. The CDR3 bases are TGTGCCAGCAGTCCCGGAGTAGGATTTGGGACCCAGTACTTC.

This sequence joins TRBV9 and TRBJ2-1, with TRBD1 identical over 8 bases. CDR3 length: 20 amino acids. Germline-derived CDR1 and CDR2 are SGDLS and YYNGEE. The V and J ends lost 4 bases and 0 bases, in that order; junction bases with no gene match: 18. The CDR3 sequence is CASSQTLRDRSESSYNEQFF. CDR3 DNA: TGTGCCAGCAGCCAAACGCTCCGGGACAGGTCTGAAAGCTCCTACAATGAGCAGTTCTTC.

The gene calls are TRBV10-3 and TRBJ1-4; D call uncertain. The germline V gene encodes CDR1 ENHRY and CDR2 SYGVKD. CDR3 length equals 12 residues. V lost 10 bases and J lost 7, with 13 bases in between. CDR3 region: CATGGSGEKLFF. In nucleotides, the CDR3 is TGTGCCACTGGAGGTTCTGGTGAAAAACTGTTTTTT.

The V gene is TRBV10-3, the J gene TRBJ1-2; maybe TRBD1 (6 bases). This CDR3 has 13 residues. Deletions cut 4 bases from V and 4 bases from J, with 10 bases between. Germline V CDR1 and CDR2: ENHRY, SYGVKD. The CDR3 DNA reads TGTGCCATCAGTGGGACAGACCCCTATGGCTACACCTTC. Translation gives CAISGTDPYGYTF.

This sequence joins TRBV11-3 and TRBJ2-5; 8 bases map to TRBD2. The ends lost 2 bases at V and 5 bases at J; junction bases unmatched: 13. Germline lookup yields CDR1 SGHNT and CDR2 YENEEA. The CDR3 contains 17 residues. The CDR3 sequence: CASSLRSGSRAEETQYF. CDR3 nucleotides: TGTGCCAGCAGCTTAAGAAGCGGGAGTAGAGCGGAGGAGACCCAGTACTTC.

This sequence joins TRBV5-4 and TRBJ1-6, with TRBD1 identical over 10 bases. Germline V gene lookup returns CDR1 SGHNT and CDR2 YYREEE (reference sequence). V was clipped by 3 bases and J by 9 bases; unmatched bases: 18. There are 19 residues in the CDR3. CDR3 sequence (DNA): TGTGCCAGCAGCTCGCGACAGGGGGCGCGTCCGGACCGGGTTTCACCCCTCCACTTT. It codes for CASSSRQGARPDRVSPLHF. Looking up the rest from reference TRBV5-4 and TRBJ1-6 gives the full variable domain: ETGVTQSPTHLIKTRGQQVTLRCSSQSGHNTVSWYQQALGQGPQFIFQYYREEENGRGNFPPRFSGLQFPNYSSELNVNALELDDSALYLCASSSRQGARPDRVSPLHFGNGTRLTVT.

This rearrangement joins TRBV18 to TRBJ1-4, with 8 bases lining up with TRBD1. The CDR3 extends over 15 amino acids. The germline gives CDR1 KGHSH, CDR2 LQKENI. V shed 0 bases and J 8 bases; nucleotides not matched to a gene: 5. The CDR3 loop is CASSPPYGTGEKLFF. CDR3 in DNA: TGTGCCAGCTCACCACCGTACGGGACAGGAGAAAAACTGTTTTTT.

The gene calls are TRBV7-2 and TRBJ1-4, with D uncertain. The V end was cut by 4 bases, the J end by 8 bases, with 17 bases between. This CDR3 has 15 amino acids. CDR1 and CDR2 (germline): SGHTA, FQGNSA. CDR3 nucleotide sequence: TGTGCCAGCAGCTCGACACCCTCGGAACGAGAAAAACTGTTTTTT. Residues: CASSSTPSEREKLFF.

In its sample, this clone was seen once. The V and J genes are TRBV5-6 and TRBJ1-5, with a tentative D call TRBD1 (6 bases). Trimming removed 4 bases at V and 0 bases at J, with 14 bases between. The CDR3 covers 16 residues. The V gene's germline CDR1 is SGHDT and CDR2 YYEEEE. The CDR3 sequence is CASSRGAAPSNQPQHF. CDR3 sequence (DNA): TGTGCCAGCAGCCGGGGGGCAGCTCCTAGCAATCAGCCCCAGCATTTT.

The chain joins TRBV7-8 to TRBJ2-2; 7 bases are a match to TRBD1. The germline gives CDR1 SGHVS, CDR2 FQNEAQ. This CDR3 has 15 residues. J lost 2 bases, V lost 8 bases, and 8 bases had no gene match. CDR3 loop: CASLSTGVNTGELFF. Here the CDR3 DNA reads TGTGCCAGCCTATCCACAGGGGTCAACACCGGGGAGCTGTTTTTT.

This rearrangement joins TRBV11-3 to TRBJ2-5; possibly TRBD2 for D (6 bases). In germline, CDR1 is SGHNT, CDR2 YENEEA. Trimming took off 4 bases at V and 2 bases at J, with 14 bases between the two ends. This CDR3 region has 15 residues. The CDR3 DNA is TGTGCCAGCAGCTCCCGGCGGGACCCTCAAGAGACCCAGTACTTC. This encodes CASSSRRDPQETQYF. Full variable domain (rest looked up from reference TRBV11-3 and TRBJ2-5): EAGVVQSPRYKIIEKKQPVAFWCNPISGHNTLYWYLQNLGQGPELLIRYENEEAVDDSQLPKDRFSAERLKGVDSTLKIQPAELGDSAVYLCASSSRRDPQETQYFGPGTRLLVL.